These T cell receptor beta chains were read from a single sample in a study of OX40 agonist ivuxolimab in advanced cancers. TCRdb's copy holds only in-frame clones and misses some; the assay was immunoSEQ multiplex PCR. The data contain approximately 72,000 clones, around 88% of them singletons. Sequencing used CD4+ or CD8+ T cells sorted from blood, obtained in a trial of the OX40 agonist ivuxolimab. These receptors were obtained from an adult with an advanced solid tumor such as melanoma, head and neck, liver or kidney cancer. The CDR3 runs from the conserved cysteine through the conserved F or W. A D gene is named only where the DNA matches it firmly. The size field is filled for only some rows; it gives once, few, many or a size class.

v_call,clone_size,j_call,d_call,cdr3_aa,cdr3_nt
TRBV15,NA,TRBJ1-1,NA,CATSRGFGGLTEAFF,TGTGCCACCAGCAGAGGTTTCGGGGGACTCACTGAAGCTTTCTTT
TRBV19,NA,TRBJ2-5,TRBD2,CASKSVAGGEETQYF,TGCGCCAGTAAATCTGTAGCGGGGGGAGAAGAGACCCAGTACTTC
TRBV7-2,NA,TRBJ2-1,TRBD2,CASSSSGGVNNEQFF,TGTGCCAGCAGCTCAAGCGGGGGGGTTAACAATGAGCAGTTCTTC
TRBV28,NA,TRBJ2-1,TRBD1,CASSSPHQGAPYEQFF,TGTGCCAGCAGTTCCCCCCATCAGGGGGCGCCGTACGAGCAGTTCTTC
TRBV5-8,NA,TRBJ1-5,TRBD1,CASSLAEGQWAQHF,TGTGCCAGCAGCTTAGCAGAGGGACAGTGGGCCCAGCATTTT
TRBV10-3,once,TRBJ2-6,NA,CAISGGSGANVLTF,TGTGCCATCAGTGGGGGCTCTGGGGCCAACGTCCTGACTTTC
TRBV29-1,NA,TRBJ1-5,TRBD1,CSVGAGGNQPQHF,TGCAGCGTTGGGGCAGGGGGGAATCAGCCCCAGCATTTT
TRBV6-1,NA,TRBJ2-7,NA,CASATSSLTYEQYF,TGTGCCAGCGCTACTAGCTCCCTGACCTACGAGCAGTACTTC
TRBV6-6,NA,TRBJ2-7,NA,CASSYSDPSSYEQYF,TGTGCCAGCAGTTACTCGGATCCGAGCTCCTACGAGCAGTACTTC
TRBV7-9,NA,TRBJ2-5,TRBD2,CASSRRLAEQETQYF,TGTGCCAGCAGCCGACGACTAGCGGAACAAGAGACCCAGTACTTC
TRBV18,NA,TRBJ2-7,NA,CASSSTGEQYF,TGTGCCAGCTCATCCACAGGGGAGCAGTACTTC
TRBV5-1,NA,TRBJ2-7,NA,CASSLASPPGFYEQYF,TGCGCCAGCAGCTTGGCTTCTCCGCCAGGTTTCTACGAGCAGTACTTC
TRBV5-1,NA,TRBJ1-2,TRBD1,CASSLGQGTYYGYTF,TGCGCCAGCAGCTTGGGACAGGGGACGTACTATGGCTACACCTTC
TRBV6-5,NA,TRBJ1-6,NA,CASSYSTVSLNSPLHF,TGTGCCAGCAGTTACTCGACGGTCAGCTTGAATTCACCCCTCCACTTT
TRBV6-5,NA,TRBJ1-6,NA,CASSYSSGSPLHF,TGTGCCAGCAGTTACTCGAGTGGGTCACCCCTCCACTTT
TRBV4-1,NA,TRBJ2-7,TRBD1,CASSQDRWTGNSYEQYF,TGCGCCAGCAGCCAAGATCGTTGGACAGGGAACTCCTACGAGCAGTACTTC
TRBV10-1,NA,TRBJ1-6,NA,CASSVGGSNSPLHF,TGCGCCAGCAGTGTGGGCGGTTCTAATTCACCCCTCCACTTT
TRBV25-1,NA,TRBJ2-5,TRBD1,CASSDDAGQETETQYF,TGTGCCAGCAGTGACGACGCAGGACAGGAGACAGAGACCCAGTACTTC
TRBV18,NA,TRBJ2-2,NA,CASSPPGQTGELFF,TGTGCCAGCTCACCACCGGGCCAGACCGGGGAGCTGTTTTTT
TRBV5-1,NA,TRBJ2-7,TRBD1,CASSALGGQGAYEQYF,TGCGCCAGCAGCGCCCTCGGAGGACAGGGGGCCTACGAGCAGTACTTC
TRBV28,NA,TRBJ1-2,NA,CASSLVGGRGGYTF,TGTGCCAGCAGTTTAGTTGGGGGTAGGGGTGGCTACACCTTC
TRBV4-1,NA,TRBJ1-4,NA,CASSPITGEKLFF,TGCGCCAGCAGCCCTATAACCGGGGAAAAACTGTTTTTT
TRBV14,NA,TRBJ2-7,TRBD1,CASSISGTGVRRAYEQYF,TGTGCCAGCAGTATATCCGGGACAGGGGTTCGTCGGGCCTACGAGCAGTACTTC
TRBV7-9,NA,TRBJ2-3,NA,CASSLSYSSSTDTQYF,TGTGCCAGCAGCTTATCGTACTCTTCTAGCACAGATACGCAGTATTTT